The next 25 T cell receptor beta chains were all read from a single sample in a study of blood T cells in healthy people across ages. Through a sample-barcoded 5' primer and a J-beta primer mix, a second PCR was run for about 6 to 12 cycles. TCRdb independently ran MiXCR on the 5' RACE reads; one entry per CDR3 protein. There are fewer than 1,200,000 distinct CDR3 sequences in the sample; roughly a quarter occur only once, and about 0.72% lies in the top ten. This same sample was also taken into another study, of T cells of mothers and their children.

Source material: blood. The receptors here all came from a girl aged 2 to 10 in good health.

This clonotype occurred a few times. This chain uses TRBV24-1 with TRBJ2-4, with D perhaps matching TRBD1 (6 bases). The CDR3 spans 17 residues. Deletions cut 4 bases from V and 1 base from J, with 16 bases between. Germline lookup yields CDR1 KGHDR and CDR2 SFDVKD. The CDR3 DNA reads as TGTGCCACCAGTGAAAACAGGGACCTCTCGGCCAAAAACATTCAGTACTTC. Its protein product is CATSENRDLSAKNIQYF.

The chain links TRBV12-3 or TRBV12-4 to TRBJ2-7, with TRBD1 matching over 10 bases. The CDR3 has 14 residues. V was pared by 10 bases and J by 1 base, with 7 bases of the junction left unmatched. CDR3 sequence reads: CAIRDRGLSYEQYF. CDR3 DNA: TGTGCCATACGTGACAGGGGGCTTTCCTACGAGCAGTACTTC.

The chain links TRBV7-2 to TRBJ2-6, with 9 bases fitting TRBD2. The CDR3 is 17 residues long. J gave up 0 bases and V 5 bases, and 5 bases lay outside the gene matches. The V gene's germline CDR1 is SGHTA and CDR2 FQGNSA. Here the CDR3 reads CASSQSGRNSGANVLTF. Here the CDR3 DNA reads TGTGCCAGCAGCCAAAGCGGGAGGAACTCTGGGGCCAACGTCCTGACTTTC. The complete variable domain, with remaining parts taken from reference TRBV7-2 and TRBJ2-6, reads GAGVSQSPSNKVTEKGKDVELRCDPISGHTALYWYRQSLGQGLEFLIYFQGNSAPDKSGLPSDRFSAERTGGSVSTLTIQRTQQEDSAVYLCASSQSGRNSGANVLTFGAGSRLTVL.

The V call is TRBV12-3 or TRBV12-4, the J call TRBJ2-5; D gene uncertain. The DNA matches TRBJ2-1 better at its end, which makes the J call doubtful. CDR3 length equals 12 residues. Here the CDR3 reads CASRTGHNEQFF. In nucleotides, the CDR3 is TGTGCCAGCAGGACCGGTCACAATGAGCAGTTCTTC.

This clonotype was seen once. The chain links TRBV6-6 to TRBJ1-4; a weak D match, TRBD1 (5 bases). Trimming cost V 3 bases and J 15 bases, with 11 bases left between them. From germline, CDR1 is MNHNY and CDR2 SVGAGI (reference sequence). The CDR3 has 11 residues. In DNA form, the CDR3 reads TGTGCCAGCAGTTATGAGGGGAAAGTGTTTTTT. Amino acids: CASSYEGKVFF.

This clonotype came up a few times. The chain has TRBV20-1 and TRBJ2-2; D gene unclear. Germline V gene data show CDR1 as DFQATT and CDR2 as SNEGSKA (reference sequence). This CDR3 has 14 residues. With 7 bases removed from V and 4 bases from J, the gap between germline ends came to 16 bases. CDR3 bases: TGCAGTGTCTTTAGTACAGAAGGCACCGGGGAGCTGTTTTTT. Amino acid sequence: CSVFSTEGTGELFF.

The chain carries TRBV4-3 and TRBJ1-1; D gene uncertain. Germline CDR1 and CDR2: LGHNA and YSLEER. V lost 1 base, J lost 0 bases, and 6 bases lay in between. The CDR3 extends over 14 amino acids. In DNA form, the CDR3 reads TGCGCCAGCAGCCAAGTCAATATGAACACTGAAGCTTTCTTT. It is translated as CASSQVNMNTEAFF.

With respect to this clonotype: At one end, the junction sequence differs from germline, possibly due to a read error. This chain's CDR3 is CSAKPSGSGYEQHF. The CDR3 DNA follows: TGCAGTGCTAAACCTAGCGGGAGTGGGTACGAGCAGCACTTC. The V call is TRBV20-1, the J call TRBJ2-5; 10 bases agree with TRBD2. The CDR3 spans 14 residues. CDR1 is DFQATT and CDR2 is SNEGSKA in the germline V gene (reference sequence).

This rearrangement joins TRBV7-9 to TRBJ2-7, with 8 bases matching TRBD2. V lost 1 base, J lost 6 bases, and 8 bases stayed unmatched. From germline, CDR1 is SEHNR and CDR2 FQNEAQ (reference sequence). CDR3 length equals 15 residues. In DNA, the CDR3 is TGTGCCAGCAGCTTAGGCCGGGAGGGCAGGCTCGAGCAGTACTTC. Amino acids: CASSLGREGRLEQYF.

The chain combines TRBV7-3 with TRBJ2-5; TRBD1 is a possible D gene (6 bases). V was cut by 5 bases and J by 4 bases, with 11 bases left in between. Germline V gene data show CDR1 as SGHTA and CDR2 as FQGTGA. The CDR3 sequence is 13 residues long. The CDR3 coding sequence is TGTGCCAGCAGCGAGACAGGTCGAGAGACCCAGTACTTC. Protein: CASSETGRETQYF.

The V gene is TRBV3-1, the J gene TRBJ1-1; D call uncertain. The CDR3 length is 14 residues. With 2 bases removed from V and 1 base from J, the gap between germline ends came to 8 bases. CDR1 is LGHDT and CDR2 is YNNKEL in the germline V gene (reference sequence). CDR3 protein: CASSQIGRNTEAFF. The CDR3 DNA sequence: TGTGCCAGCAGCCAAATAGGCAGGAACACTGAAGCTTTCTTT.

This clonotype was counted only a few times. The chain carries TRBV3-1 and TRBJ2-5; D is perhaps TRBD2 (6 bases). The better agreement between TRBJ2-7 and the DNA end casts doubt on the J call. Germline CDR1 and CDR2: LGHDT and YNNKEL (reference sequence). This CDR3 is 17 amino acids long. The CDR3 DNA is TGTGCCAGCAGCCAAGTTGGTGGCGGGAAGAGGCCCAACGAGCAGTACTTC. Amino acid sequence: CASSQVGGGKRPNEQYF.

The chain employs TRBV20-1 and TRBJ1-1; D is undetermined. With 4 bases removed from V and 6 bases from J, the gap between germline ends came to 12 bases. The V gene's germline CDR1 is DFQATT and CDR2 SNEGSKA (reference sequence). The CDR3 runs to 12 residues. CDR3 nucleotides: TGCAGTGCTAAATCCTCAGAGGCTGAAGCTTTCTTT. Residues: CSAKSSEAEAFF.

This clonotype was detected a few times. J is TRBJ1-1 and V is TRBV20-1; a possible D gene is TRBD1 (5 bases). The CDR3 covers 15 residues. CDR1 is DFQATT and CDR2 is SNEGSKA in the germline V gene (reference sequence). The V and J ends lost 2 bases and 4 bases respectively, with 17 bases between them. Here the CDR3 reads CSARQGLFGGTEAFF. The CDR3, as DNA: TGCAGTGCTAGACAGGGCTTATTTGGTGGCACTGAAGCTTTCTTT.

The CDR3 DNA is TGTGCCAGCAGTTTATCCCGACTCGGTGGATACGAGCAGTACTTC. This encodes CASSLSRLGGYEQYF. The J gene is TRBJ2-5, the V gene TRBV12-3 or TRBV12-4; D gene ambiguous. TRBJ2-7 matches the DNA end more closely, so the J call is doubtful. The CDR3 is 15 amino acids.

This clonotype was detected a few times. V gene TRBV4-3 combines with J gene TRBJ2-1; D perhaps matches TRBD2 (5 bases). The ends were cut back, 3 bases at V and 7 bases at J, with 13 bases in the middle. Germline CDR1 and CDR2: LGHNA and YSLEER. This CDR3 has 14 amino acids. Here the CDR3 DNA reads TGCGCCAGCAGCCATGGCCTCGAGGGAAATGAGCAGTTCTTC. This sequence encodes CASSHGLEGNEQFF.

This clonotype was picked up a small number of times. The V gene is TRBV5-1, the J gene TRBJ1-1; possibly TRBD1 for D (6 bases). Germline V gives CDR1 SGHRS, CDR2 YFSETQ. V lost 4 bases to trimming and J lost 0 bases, with 13 bases between them. The CDR3 contains 15 residues. CDR3 sequence (DNA): TGCGCCAGCAGCCAAAAACAGGGTATGAACACTGAAGCTTTCTTT. Translated, it gives CASSQKQGMNTEAFF.

This clonotype was detected a few times. The CDR3 is CASSLTGLNSEGRNEQFF. For the CDR3, the DNA is TGTGCCAGCAGCTTAACCGGTCTTAATTCCGAGGGGAGGAATGAGCAGTTCTTC. The chain recombines TRBV7-3 with TRBJ2-1; possibly TRBD2 for D (6 bases). V was clipped by 0 bases and J by 7 bases, with 22 bases between them. Germline V gene data show CDR1 as SGHTA and CDR2 as FQGTGA. The CDR3 length is 18 residues.

The V gene is TRBV20-1, the J gene TRBJ2-1; possible D gene TRBD2, 6 bases. Per germline, CDR1 DFQATT and CDR2 SNEGSKA (reference sequence). The CDR3 has 16 amino acids. Trimming took off 0 bases at V and 7 bases at J, with 19 bases between the two ends. The CDR3 nucleotides read TGCAGTGCTAGAGACCAGCGGGCAAGTTTCCTTAATGAGCAGTTCTTC. As protein: CSARDQRASFLNEQFF.

This clonotype was counted a few times. V and J are TRBV9 and TRBJ2-1, with no clear D. Germline loops: CDR1 SGDLS, CDR2 YYNGEE. The V end was cut by 4 bases, the J end by 2 bases, with 13 bases between. The CDR3 has 15 amino acids. The CDR3 bases are TGTGCCAGCAGCCCGACTGTTCTCCCCTACAATGAGCAGTTCTTC. Protein sequence: CASSPTVLPYNEQFF.

This rearrangement joins TRBV24-1 to TRBJ1-1; a weak D match, TRBD1 (5 bases). This CDR3 spans 14 amino acids. Germline-derived CDR1 and CDR2 are KGHDR and SFDVKD. V was clipped by 7 bases and J by 6 bases, with 17 bases between them. The CDR3 here is CATRAPGTKSEAFF. CDR3 DNA sequence: TGTGCCACCAGAGCACCGGGGACGAAGTCTGAAGCTTTCTTT.

In its sample, this clonotype was seen a few times. The chain joins TRBV7-9 to TRBJ1-4; D is undetermined. The ends were cut back, 4 bases at V and 8 bases at J, with 14 bases in the middle. Germline CDR1 reads SEHNR; CDR2 reads FQNEAQ (reference sequence). This CDR3 has 14 amino acids. The CDR3 DNA reads TGTGCCAGCAGCTCCGTTTGGGATCGGGAAAAACTGTTTTTT. Its protein product is CASSSVWDREKLFF.

The chain joins TRBV6-4 to TRBJ2-3; unclear D gene. The CDR3 has 13 residues. V was clipped by 1 base and J by 2 bases, with 4 bases between them. Per germline, CDR1 MRHNA and CDR2 SNTAGT. The CDR3 region has the DNA TGTGCCAGCAGTGACTGGGTCACAGATACGCAGTATTTT. This translates into CASSDWVTDTQYF.

This clonotype was detected a few times. Relative to the germline gene, one junction end is altered; a read error may explain this. The rearrangement links TRBV7-8 to TRBJ2-6; D gene ambiguous. Germline loops: CDR1 SGHVS, CDR2 FQNEAQ. CDR3 length equals 15 residues. The CDR3 is CASCFANSRANVLTF. CDR3 coding DNA: TGTGCCAGCTGCTTTGCAAACTCGAGGGCCAACGTCCTGACTTTC.

This chain joins TRBV14 and TRBJ2-7; weak D call: TRBD2 (6 bases). From germline, CDR1 is SGHDN and CDR2 FVKESK. Trimming left V 6 bases short and J 10 bases short, with 19 bases between. The CDR3 consists of 13 residues. CDR3 in DNA: TGTGCCAGCAGGGCCGGGACCATTAGCGGACAGTACTTC. Its protein is CASRAGTISGQYF.